The T cell receptor (beta chain) described here comes from a study of T-cell reconstitution after alpha-beta-depleted transplantation in children. The study, taken as a whole, reports: T-cell counts and diversity at one year following transplant were attributed mainly to newly produced T cells. Certain patients had high TCRbeta diversity at day 60, and it came from recipient T cells and thymic progenitors that survived. The study reportedly traced alpha-beta T cells about two months after transplant to several hundred expanded graft clones.

It was with unique molecular identifiers that the TCRbeta library was prepared. One entry per CDR3 protein, called by TCRdb with MiXCR from the PCR reads. The sample shows 670,000 or so distinct CDR3 sequences, less than 15% of them seen only once. On this clonotype itself: Its antigen is undetermined.

Per the germline V gene, CDR1 is MGHDK and CDR2 is SYGVNS. The CDR3 consists of 11 residues. V lost 11 bases to trimming and J lost 9 bases, with 14 bases between them. The chain joins TRBV25-1 to TRBJ2-1; TRBD2 is a possible D gene (6 bases). This TCR derives from a girl aged 2 to 9 with congenital amegakaryocytic thrombocytopenia, due to receive a stem cell transplant. The source was PBMCs, collected before TCRalphabeta/CD19-depleted stem cell transplant. CDR3 sequence (DNA): TGTGCCGCCGGGGGAGCGAGTGAGCAGTTCTTC. As protein: CAAGGASEQFF.